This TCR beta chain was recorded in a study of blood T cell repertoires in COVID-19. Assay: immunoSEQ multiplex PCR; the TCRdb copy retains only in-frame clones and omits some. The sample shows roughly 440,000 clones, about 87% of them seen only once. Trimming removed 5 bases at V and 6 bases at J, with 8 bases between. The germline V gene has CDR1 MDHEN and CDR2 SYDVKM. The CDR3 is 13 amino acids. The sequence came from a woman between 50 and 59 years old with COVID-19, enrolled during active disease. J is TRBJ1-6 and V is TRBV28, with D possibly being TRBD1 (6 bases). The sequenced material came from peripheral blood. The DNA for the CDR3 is TGTGCCAGCAGTACAGGGATTAATTCACCCCTCCACTTT. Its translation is CASSTGINSPLHF. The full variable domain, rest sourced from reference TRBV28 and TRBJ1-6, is DVKVTQSSRYLVKRTGEKVFLECVQDMDHENMFWYRQDPGLGLRLIYFSYDVKMKEKGDIPEGYSVSREKKERFSLILESASTNQTSMYLCASSTGINSPLHFGNGTRLTVT.